Below are 10 T cell receptor beta chains sequenced from a single sample in a study of blood T cell repertoires in COVID-19. Assay: immunoSEQ multiplex PCR; the TCRdb copy retains only in-frame clones and omits some. The data show nearly 65,000 clones, around 80% seen once. The sample was peripheral blood. These receptors all stem from a human donor in a cohort sampled during active COVID-19.

The chain couples TRBV7-2 to TRBJ2-3, with TRBD2 identical over 7 bases. Germline values: CDR1 SGHTA, CDR2 FQGNSA. CDR3 length equals 14 residues. V lost 8 bases to trimming and J lost 1 base; unmatched junction nucleotides: 6. The CDR3 loop reads CASGPTSGTDTQYF. CDR3 nucleotide sequence: TGTGCCAGCGGCCCCACTAGCGGCACAGATACGCAGTATTTT. Filled out from reference TRBV7-2 and TRBJ2-3, the complete variable domain reads GAGVSQSPSNKVTEKGKDVELRCDPISGHTALYWYRQSLGQGLEFLIYFQGNSAPDKSGLPSDRFSAERTGGSVSTLTIQRTQQEDSAVYLCASGPTSGTDTQYFGPGTRLTVL.

The rearrangement links TRBV19 to TRBJ1-1, with TRBD1 as a possible D gene (5 bases). This CDR3 is built from 14 residues. The germline V gene encodes CDR1 LNHDA and CDR2 SQIVND (reference sequence). V lost 3 bases and J 5 bases, leaving 13 bases between the germline ends. The CDR3 loop is CASSIQGVRTEAFF. CDR3 nucleotide sequence: TGTGCCAGTAGTATCCAGGGCGTGAGGACTGAAGCTTTCTTT.

The chain recombines TRBV5-5 with TRBJ1-2; the match to TRBD1 covers 10 bases. Germline V gene lookup returns CDR1 SGHKS and CDR2 YYEKEE (reference sequence). CDR3 length equals 17 residues. V lost 3 bases, J lost 4 bases, and 12 bases stayed unmatched. The CDR3 spells CASSSDRGQAPLYGYTF. The CDR3 nucleotides read TGTGCCAGCAGCTCAGACAGGGGGCAAGCCCCCCTCTATGGCTACACCTTC.

The chain uses TRBV6-6 and TRBJ2-7; 11 bases are shared with TRBD2. In germline, CDR1 is MNHNY, CDR2 SVGAGI (reference sequence). The CDR3 has 15 amino acids. J was trimmed by 4 bases and V by 2 bases; bases with no gene match: 4. The CDR3 DNA reads as TGTGCCAGCAGTTACCTACTAGCGGGAGATTACGAGCAGTACTTC. Its protein is CASSYLLAGDYEQYF.

The chain carries TRBV2 and TRBJ2-7; 11 nucleotides match TRBD2. The CDR3 totals 16 residues. Germline-derived CDR1 and CDR2 are SNHLY and FYNNEI. V dropped 7 bases and J dropped 5; count of bases not matched to a gene: 13. CDR3 sequence reads: CASNLERTSGYNEQYF. Written as DNA, the CDR3 is TGTGCCAGCAACCTGGAGAGGACTAGCGGGTACAACGAGCAGTACTTC.

The rearrangement links TRBV19 to TRBJ2-3; D remains ambiguous. Germline lookup yields CDR1 LNHDA and CDR2 SQIVND (reference sequence). The V end lost 4 bases, the J end lost 2 bases, and 7 bases lay between the germline ends. The CDR3 is 13 residues long. The CDR3: CASSRAVTDTQYF. The CDR3 nucleotides read TGTGCCAGTAGTAGGGCAGTCACAGATACGCAGTATTTT.

This chain uses TRBV4-1 with TRBJ1-5; 10 bases agree with TRBD1. CDR1 and CDR2 from the germline V gene are MGHRA and YSYEKL. Losses at the gene ends were 0 bases for V and 0 bases for J; bases not matched to a gene: 11. This CDR3 is built from 20 residues. The CDR3 DNA reads TGCGCCAGCAGCCAAGACAGGGGACAGGGGACCCTCTATAGCAATCAGCCCCAGCATTTT. Its translation: CASSQDRGQGTLYSNQPQHF.

The chain recombines TRBV2 with TRBJ1-1; D is possibly TRBD1 (6 bases). CDR3 length: 13 residues. Germline V gives CDR1 SNHLY, CDR2 FYNNEI. The ends were cut back, 6 bases at V and 1 base at J, with 9 bases in the middle. DNA of the CDR3: TGTGCCAGCAGCATGGACAGGAACACTGAAGCTTTCTTT. As protein: CASSMDRNTEAFF.

This clone has only one observation. The J gene is TRBJ1-1, the V gene TRBV2, with TRBD1 matching over 7 bases. Trimming at V came to 4 bases and at J to 4 bases, leaving 6 bases not matched to a gene. Germline-derived CDR1 and CDR2 are SNHLY and FYNNEI. The length of the CDR3 is 14 residues. CDR3 in amino acids: CASSARGPGTEAFF. The CDR3 coding sequence is TGTGCCAGCAGTGCAAGGGGGCCGGGCACTGAAGCTTTCTTT.

The CDR3 here is CASSPYAYEQYF. In nucleotides, the CDR3 is TGTGCCAGCAGCCCCTACGCCTACGAGCAGTACTTC. The V gene is TRBV7-8, the J gene TRBJ2-7, with no clear D. The CDR3 totals 12 residues. The V end lost 5 bases, the J end lost 2 bases, and 7 bases lay between the germline ends. Germline loops: CDR1 SGHVS, CDR2 FQNEAQ.